The sequence of this T cell receptor (beta chain) was determined in a study of T cell responses to AZD1222 COVID-19 vaccine. Profiling relied on immunoSEQ multiplex PCR, and the TCRdb table lists in-frame clones only, not all of them. The profile covers 90,000 to 150,000 clones, with more than 80% appearing a single time and 5% to 5.5% taken by the ten largest. V was trimmed by 6 bases and J by 6 bases, leaving 11 bases between them. Per germline, CDR1 LGHDT and CDR2 YNNKEL (reference sequence). CDR3 size: 13 residues. J is TRBJ2-2 and V is TRBV3-1 (or the pseudogene TRBV3-2); D call uncertain. Sample: peripheral blood, taken on day 0 of AZD1222 vaccination. This receptor was taken from an adult in good health. CDR3 region: CASSQTHSGELFF. The CDR3 bases are TGTGCCAGCAGTCAAACGCATTCCGGGGAGCTGTTTTTT.